The sample holds many counts of the clone carrying this T cell receptor beta chain. This CDR3 comprises 15 residues. V lost 1 base to trimming and J lost 3 bases, with 12 bases between them. Germline-derived CDR1 and CDR2 are SGHRS and YFSETQ. The sample originates from a study of T-cell memory formation after mild COVID-19. Overall study context: The study found TCR clusters largely donor specific.

Constant-segment primers served in 5'RACE that generated TCR alpha and TCR beta cDNA libraries bearing sample barcodes and UMIs. TCRdb re-analysed the 5' RACE reads in MiXCR, keeping a single row per CDR3 protein. The table has under 650,000 distinct CDR3 sequences, 15% to 20% seen once. This chain joins TRBV5-1 and TRBJ2-3; possibly TRBD2 for D (5 bases). This receptor was taken from an adult woman who had mild COVID-19 (a few samples of this study predate the infection). Cell type and time point are not known. Sequencing input: PBMCs or a T cell subset sorted from them (not recorded which). The CDR3 loop is CASSLMREWTDTQYF. CDR3 nucleotides: TGCGCCAGCAGCTTGATGAGGGAGTGGACAGATACGCAGTATTTT.